Below are 22 T cell receptor beta chains sequenced from a single sample in a study of T cell repertoires in cytomegalovirus infection. MiXCR was run by TCRdb on the reads, yielding one entry per CDR3 protein. The sample has some 700,000 distinct CDR3 sequences; roughly 35% are singletons. Sequencing used PBMCs. Receptors originate from a human donor in good health (CMV status not recorded). Some clones in this sample may be carry-over from other donors' samples.

On this clonotype: The CDR3 does not close with the conserved phenylalanine or tryptophan, likely indicating a read error. The chain links TRBV12-3 or TRBV12-4 to TRBJ2-4; tentative D call: TRBD2 (7 bases). V dropped 5 bases and J dropped 7 bases, with 15 bases sitting between them. CDR3 length: 14 residues. CDR3 region: CASSLSQGGNIQYL. The CDR3 DNA follows: TGTGCCAGCAGTCTGTCACAGGGAGGGAACATTCAGTACTTA.

The rearrangement links TRBV6-1 to TRBJ1-3; 7 bases are a match to TRBD1. This CDR3 spans 17 amino acids. Germline assignment: CDR1 MNHNS and CDR2 SASEGT. Trimming took 9 bases from V and 0 from J; bases not matched to a gene: 14. The DNA for the CDR3 is TGTGCCAGTATCATGACAGGGACTTCAAGCTCTGGAAACACCATATATTTT. Protein sequence: CASIMTGTSSSGNTIYF.

Comments on this clonotype: Being one base from a much bigger clone, this may be a read error. The genes are TRBV12-3 or TRBV12-4 and TRBJ2-7; 12 nucleotides align to TRBD1. The CDR3 length is 14 residues. The V gene end was trimmed by 5 bases and the J gene end by 5 bases; junction bases not matched to a gene: 4. CDR3 sequence (DNA): TGTGCCAGCAGTCCGGGACAGGGGGCTGACGAGCAGTACTTC. This sequence encodes CASSPGQGADEQYF.

This clonotype was counted a few times. The V call is TRBV11-1, the J call TRBJ1-1, with TRBD1 matching 12 bases. The junction had 14 bases not matched to a gene; V was cut back by 2 bases and J by 10 bases. The CDR3 contains 17 residues. The germline V gene has CDR1 SGHAT and CDR2 FQDESV (reference sequence). Here the CDR3 DNA reads TGTGCCAGCAGCTTAAGCTCCCTCCGGGACAGGGGGCGCGTAGCTTTCTTT. This encodes CASSLSSLRDRGRVAFF.

Notes on this clonotype: At one end the junction does not follow the germline gene, possibly because of a read error. This chain links TRBV4-1 with TRBJ1-1, with D hard to call. Per germline, CDR1 MGHRA and CDR2 YSYEKL. This CDR3 is 15 amino acids long. The CDR3 bases are TGCGCCAGCAGACAAGAACGGCTGCTGAACACTGAAGCTTTCTTT. Its translation: CASRQERLLNTEAFF.

The rearrangement uses TRBV6-2 or TRBV6-3 and TRBJ2-1; the D is unclear. The V gene's germline CDR1 is MNHEY and CDR2 SVGEGT. The CDR3 consists of 12 residues. The V gene lost 10 bases and the J gene lost 5 bases, with 12 bases spanning the gap. Written as DNA, the CDR3 is TGTGCCACCATGGATGCACACAATGAGCAGTTCTTC. This codes for CATMDAHNEQFF.

The V call is TRBV6-5, the J call TRBJ2-1; D is perhaps TRBD2 (6 bases). V was cut by 8 bases and J by 7 bases, with 18 bases left in between. The CDR3 spans 14 residues. Germline-derived CDR1 and CDR2 are MNHEY and SVGAGI. The CDR3 region has the DNA TGTGCCAGCCGCGGGCGGGATGGGTCGAATGAGCAGTTCTTC. Translation gives CASRGRDGSNEQFF.

This rearrangement joins TRBV6-5 to TRBJ2-1; a possible D gene is TRBD1 (6 bases). V was clipped by 4 bases and J by 7 bases, with 17 bases between them. Germline V gene sequence: CDR1 MNHEY, CDR2 SVGAGI. The CDR3 spans 15 residues. The CDR3 region has the DNA TGTGCCAGCAGTTCCTCGTTCCTGGGGGCGAATGAGCAGTTCTTC. Translation: CASSSSFLGANEQFF.

Only one count was recorded for this clonotype. This rearrangement joins TRBV28 to TRBJ2-2; 7 positions match TRBD2. Germline V CDR1 and CDR2: MDHEN, SYDVKM. J lost 3 bases, V lost 1 base, and 14 bases had no gene match. The CDR3 consists of 19 residues. Written as DNA, the CDR3 is TGTGCCAGCAGTTTATCAAGGAGTTGGGAGGGCGGCGACACCGGGGAGCTGTTTTTT. This gives the protein CASSLSRSWEGGDTGELFF.

A few counts support this clonotype. This chain joins TRBV20-1 and TRBJ2-1; TRBD2 matches at 12 bases. Unmatched junction bases numbered 4, after V lost 6 bases and J lost 1 base. Germline CDR1 and CDR2: DFQATT and SNEGSKA (reference sequence). The CDR3 sequence is 15 residues long. CDR3 nucleotides: TGCAGTGCAGCTAGCGGGAGGGGTTCCTACAATGAGCAGTTCTTC. Translation: CSAASGRGSYNEQFF.

In regard to this clonotype: This may come from a read error, since a much larger clone is one base off. The V and J genes are TRBV7-2 and TRBJ2-7; the D gene is possibly TRBD2 (6 bases). Trimming cost V 5 bases and J 0 bases, with 14 bases left between them. The CDR3 spans 15 residues. CDR1 and CDR2 (germline): SGHTA, FQGNSA. In nucleotides, the CDR3 is TGTGCCAGCAGCCGCTCCGGGGGTACCTCCTACGAGCAGTACTTC. It specifies CASSRSGGTSYEQYF.

In this sample, this clonotype turned up a few times. The chain links TRBV28 to TRBJ1-5; possibly TRBD1 for D (5 bases). This CDR3 contains 14 residues. Germline CDR1 is MDHEN and CDR2 is SYDVKM. V lost 9 bases, J lost 2 bases, and 14 bases lay in between. The CDR3 protein is CASILRGGNQPQHF. In DNA, the CDR3 is TGTGCCAGTATCCTCCGGGGGGGCAATCAGCCCCAGCATTTT.

The CDR3 nucleotides are TGTGCCAGCAGCTTAGCGAGGGGGGGGCTGAATGAGCAGTTCTTC. Amino acids: CASSLARGGLNEQFF. The rearrangement links TRBV7-2 to TRBJ2-1, with D tentatively TRBD2 (7 bases). This CDR3 spans 15 amino acids. Germline-derived CDR1 and CDR2 are SGHTA and FQGNSA. The ends were cut back, 0 bases at V and 7 bases at J, with 13 bases in the middle.

Of note for this clonotype: A read error may produce the germline difference seen at one junction end. V is TRBV27 and J is TRBJ2-1; 7 bases match TRBD2. Germline-derived CDR1 and CDR2 are MNHEY and SMNVEV (reference sequence). The CDR3 length is 12 residues. The CDR3 DNA follows: TGTGCCAGCAGTTTTAGCGGGTATGAGCAGTTATTC. It specifies CASSFSGYEQLF.

The chain's CDR3 is CASGQGATEAFF. CDR3 bases: TGTGCCAGCGGACAGGGAGCCACTGAAGCTTTCTTT. The chain has TRBV6-8 and TRBJ1-1; 8 bases are a match to TRBD1. The CDR3 loop spans 12 amino acids. Germline-derived CDR1 and CDR2 are MNHGY and SAAAGT. The ends lost 8 bases at V and 4 bases at J; junction bases unmatched: 3.

The chain employs TRBV20-1 and TRBJ2-5; D is possibly TRBD2 (5 bases). Between the trimmed V and J ends, which lost 7 bases and 4 bases, there was a span of 13 bases. Germline V gene data show CDR1 as DFQATT and CDR2 as SNEGSKA (reference sequence). This CDR3 spans 12 amino acids. The CDR3 DNA is TGCAGTGGTGGAAGACGGGGAGAGACCCAGTACTTC. Amino acids: CSGGRRGETQYF.

The V and J genes are TRBV7-2 and TRBJ2-1; 9 nucleotides align to TRBD1. Trimming cost V 3 bases and J 5 bases; bases outside gene matches: 5. This CDR3 region has 15 residues. Germline CDR1 SGHTA, CDR2 FQGNSA. The CDR3 region is CASSLDRGFHNEQFF. In DNA, the CDR3 is TGTGCCAGCAGCTTGGACAGGGGTTTTCACAATGAGCAGTTCTTC.

The chain recombines TRBV6-8 with TRBJ2-3; D is possibly TRBD1 or TRBD2 (5 bases each). The CDR3 contains 17 residues. The V gene's germline CDR1 is MNHGY and CDR2 SAAAGT. Trimming took off 6 bases at V and 6 bases at J, with 25 bases between the two ends. The DNA for the CDR3 is TGTGCCAGCAGGTATCGCCCGCCGGGACCCCAGGCGGATACGCAGTATTTT. Its protein product is CASRYRPPGPQADTQYF.

This clonotype was picked up a small number of times. J is TRBJ2-7 and V is TRBV2; 9 nucleotides match TRBD2. Per the germline V gene, CDR1 is SNHLY and CDR2 is FYNNEI. The length of the CDR3 is 17 residues. V dropped 1 base and J dropped 6; count of bases not matched to a gene: 13. CDR3 in DNA: TGTGCCAGCAGTGAAGGCCAGGGGAGGGTAGCGGGAGTCGAGCAGTACTTC. Translated: CASSEGQGRVAGVEQYF.

This clonotype was recorded a few times. The chain links TRBV19 to TRBJ1-1, with a possible D match to TRBD1 (5 bases). Germline V gene sequence: CDR1 LNHDA, CDR2 SQIVND (reference sequence). The CDR3 loop spans 17 amino acids. V was trimmed by 6 bases and J by 4 bases, leaving 24 bases between them. The CDR3: CASRSTWADRGVTEAFF. Written as DNA, the CDR3 is TGTGCCAGTAGAAGTACTTGGGCGGACCGGGGGGTCACTGAAGCTTTCTTT.

Note on this clonotype: Germline and junction disagree at one end, which may indicate a read error. This chain links TRBV29-1 with TRBJ2-6; D possibly corresponds to TRBD1 (6 bases). This CDR3 spans 18 amino acids. Germline V gives CDR1 SQVTM, CDR2 ANQGSEA. CDR3 coding DNA: TGCAGCGTTGGGGTATGGGGGCTGAAATCCTCTGGGGCCAACGGCCTGACTTTC. Its protein product is CSVGVWGLKSSGANGLTF.

About this clonotype: With a much larger clone just one base away, this may be a read error. V usage is TRBV7-8 and J usage is TRBJ1-1, with 7 bases matching TRBD1. Germline V lookup: CDR1 SGHVS, CDR2 FQNEAQ. CDR3 length: 15 residues. The V gene end was trimmed by 9 bases and the J gene end by 4 bases; junction bases not matched to a gene: 14. CDR3 residues: CARSVPTGDGTEAFF. The CDR3 DNA is TGTGCCAGGAGCGTCCCTACAGGGGACGGCACTGAAGCTTTCTTT.